This T cell receptor (beta chain) derives from a study of blood T cell repertoires in COVID-19 (dated by TCRdb to the early 2020s). Regarding the complete study: Collaborator samples came from the United States, Italy and Spain and covered acute and convalescent phases of COVID-19. The prospective study material was composed of cDNA or gDNA derived from T cells, B-cell-depleted T cells, or PBMCs. The dataset comprised deeply sampled blood TCRbeta repertoires from subjects exposed to, actively infected with, or recovered from COVID-19. A freely available public database, intended as a resource for researchers studying the immune response to SARS-CoV-2, is where the repertoires were released. Samples came from the ongoing ImmuneRACE study (first 160 participants) plus 1,254 subjects from 6 global collaborators. The sample metadata nearly always contained a de-identified subject ID, COVID-19 status, age in years and sex. Where HLA class I and class II types were available, the types were taken from metadata supplied by the sample provider, not from assay-based typing.

Reading from cysteine to phenylalanine, the CDR3 counts 13 amino acids. The retained sequence is limited to the CDR3, 39 bases, with the frame set at the first base. Trimming leaves V shorter by 4 bases and J shorter by 3 bases, with the junction holding 4 bases beyond the gene matches. The germline V gene supplies CDR1 SGHRS and CDR2 YFSETQ. Enrolling through a virtual design, the prospective study's participants ranged in age from roughly 18 to 100 years and lived across roughly 24 United States geographic areas. Cohort assignment in the prospective study relied on participant-reported clinical history from a screening survey and a study questionnaire. For ImmuneRACE Cohort 3, a participant was defined as recovered based on two consecutive negative NP/OP PCR tests, clearance by a healthcare professional, or resolution of symptoms. Mobile phlebotomists in the prospective study collected whole blood, serum and a nasopharyngeal or oropharyngeal swab from every participant. Participants in the prospective study had the option to provide additional blood draws and questionnaires over an approximately 2-month period. Prospective study blood samples were shipped either frozen or at room temperature before DNA extraction.

TCRbeta CDR3 regions were amplified from genomic DNA using the immunoSEQ Assay, a bias-controlled multiplex PCR. In the original analysis: Nucleated cell counts per sample were estimated from amplification of reference gene primers within the assay. To quantify the absolute abundance of each unique TCRbeta CDR3 rearrangement, sequence reads were collapsed and filtered. For each sample, productive Simpson clonality was calculated by taking the square root of Simpson's diversity index across productive rearrangements. The immuneACCESS repertoire file appears here via TCRdb, limited to in-frame rearrangements. These files lack a portion of the clones; in checked studies, under half of the deficit traces to unresolved V genes, and the cause of the others is not known. The DNA gave D and trimming, while V, J and clone size come from that table. A total of roughly 380,000 clones appear in this sample, roughly 90% of them only once. Approximately 3.1% of the sample lies in the top ten.

This clone was picked up one time. The antigen this receptor binds is unknown. No base qualities exist here, and no much larger clone lies one base off it. Additional DNA sequences in this sample encode the identical CDR3. On the study overall, not on this receptor specifically: The amount of clinical and demographic metadata varied by source and participant and was provided uncurated.

This receptor was taken from a woman in her twenties or thirties who had recovered from COVID-19. The V gene is TRBV5-1 and the J gene is TRBJ2-7; 7 bases in the junction line up with TRBD1. The specimen sequenced was PBMCs or T cells enriched from blood (not recorded which). The CDR3 protein: CASSQRDSYEQYF. The nucleotide sequence reads as follows: TGCGCCAGCAGCCAACGGGACAGCTACGAGCAGTACTTC.